The T cell receptor beta chain described here comes from a study of cytomegalovirus exposure and HLA in healthy donors. PCR employed 60 Vbeta and 13 Jbeta primers. Generated by immunoSEQ multiplex PCR, the TCRdb table keeps only in-frame clones and is missing some. The sample holds about 140,000 clones, around 77% seen once. The germline V gene encodes CDR1 GTSNPN and CDR2 SVGIG (reference sequence). CDR3 length equals 13 residues. The ends lost 3 bases at V and 6 bases at J; junction bases unmatched: 5. The chain combines TRBV30 with TRBJ1-2; 9 bases fit TRBD1. Material for sequencing was PBMCs. This clonotype was sampled from a man younger than 35 in good health and CMV-seronegative. This CDR3 is CAWSRTGVDGYTF. The CDR3 coding sequence is TGTGCCTGGAGCAGGACAGGGGTAGATGGCTACACCTTC.